The clone carrying this TCR beta chain was seen at least ten times. Using its own MiXCR run on the multiplex PCR reads, TCRdb lists one record per CDR3 protein. The sample records 75,000 to 100,000 distinct CDR3 sequences, about 21% being singletons. This sample is drawn from a study of breast tumors, draining lymph nodes, adjacent tissues. The lymph nodes were axillary draining lymph nodes from breast cancer patients. The source of this sequence is a female donor with breast cancer. Some clones in this sample may be carry-over from other donors' samples. The sequencing input was axillary lymph node tissue.

CDR3: CASSDSLAGGRPYNEQFF. The CDR3 coding sequence is TGTGCCAGCAGTGATTCTCTAGCGGGAGGGCGTCCCTACAATGAGCAGTTCTTC. This rearrangement joins TRBV2 to TRBJ2-1, with 12 bases aligning to TRBD2. V was clipped by 3 bases and J by 2 bases; unmatched bases: 8. The CDR3 contains 18 residues. Germline CDR1 SNHLY, CDR2 FYNNEI. The entire variable domain, with the rest obtained from reference TRBV2 and TRBJ2-1, is as follows: EPEVTQTPSHQVTQMGQEVILRCVPISNHLYFYWYRQILGQKVEFLVSFYNNEISEKSEIFDDQFSVERPDGSNFTLKIRSTKLEDSAMYFCASSDSLAGGRPYNEQFFGPGTRLTVL.